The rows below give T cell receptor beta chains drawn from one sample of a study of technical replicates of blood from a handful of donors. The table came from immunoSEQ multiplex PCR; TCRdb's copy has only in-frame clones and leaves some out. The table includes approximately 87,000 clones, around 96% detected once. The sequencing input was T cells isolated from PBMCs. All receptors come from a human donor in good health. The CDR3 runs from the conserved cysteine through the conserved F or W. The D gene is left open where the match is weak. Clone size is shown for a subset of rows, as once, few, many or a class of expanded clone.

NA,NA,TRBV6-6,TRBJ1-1,CASTKTVSGSGAFF,TGTGCCAGCACCAAGACCGTTTCAGGCTCTGGAGCTTTCTTT
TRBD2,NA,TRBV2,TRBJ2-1,CASTPSTAGNEQFF,TGTGCCAGCACCCCCTCCACAGCGGGGAATGAGCAGTTCTTC
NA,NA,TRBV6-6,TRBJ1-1,CASSPGSYREAFF,TGTGCCAGCAGCCCAGGATCCTACCGTGAAGCTTTCTTT
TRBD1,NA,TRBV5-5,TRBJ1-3,CASSTGTGPGNTIYF,TGTGCCAGCAGCACCGGGACAGGGCCCGGAAACACCATATATTTT
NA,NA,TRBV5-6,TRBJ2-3,CASSLVLTNTDTQYF,TGTGCCAGCAGCTTGGTACTGACAAACACAGATACGCAGTATTTT
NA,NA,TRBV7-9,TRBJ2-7,CASSSGTGTYEQYF,TGTGCCAGCAGCTCCGGGACTGGTACCTACGAGCAGTACTTC
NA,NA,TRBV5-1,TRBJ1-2,CASSLFAGPTGYTF,TGCGCCAGCAGCCTCTTCGCGGGGCCCACTGGCTACACCTTC
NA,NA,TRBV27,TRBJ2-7,CASSLDESTYEQYF,TGTGCCAGCAGTTTAGATGAATCCACCTACGAGCAGTACTTC
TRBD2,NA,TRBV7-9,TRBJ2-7,CASSSGTSFHEQYF,TGTGCCAGCAGCTCCGGGACTAGCTTCCACGAGCAGTACTTC
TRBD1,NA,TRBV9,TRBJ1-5,CASSPTGNLQPQHF,TGTGCCAGCAGCCCGACAGGGAACCTTCAGCCCCAGCATTTT
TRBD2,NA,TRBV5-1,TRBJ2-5,CASSLGLAGEGETQYF,TGCGCCAGCAGCCTAGGACTAGCGGGAGAGGGGGAGACCCAGTACTTC
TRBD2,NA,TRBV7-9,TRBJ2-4,CASSLLAGGPGIQYF,TGTGCCAGCAGTTTACTAGCGGGAGGGCCTGGGATTCAGTACTTC
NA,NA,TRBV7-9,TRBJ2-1,CASSFVANEQFF,TGTGCCAGCAGCTTTGTAGCCAATGAGCAGTTCTTC
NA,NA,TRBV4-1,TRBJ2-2,CASSLRARANTGELFF,TGCGCCAGCAGCCTAAGAGCTCGGGCGAACACCGGGGAGCTGTTTTTT
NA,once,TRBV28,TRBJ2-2,CASSLYRQQIHTGELFF,TGTGCCAGCAGTTTATACCGTCAACAAATTCACACCGGGGAGCTGTTTTTT
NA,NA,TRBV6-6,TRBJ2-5,CASRRPGVETQYF,TGTGCCAGCAGGCGGCCGGGAGTCGAGACCCAGTACTTC
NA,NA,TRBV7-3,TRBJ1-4,CASSLMHGGSEKLFF,TGTGCCAGCAGCTTAATGCATGGGGGGAGTGAAAAACTGTTTTTT
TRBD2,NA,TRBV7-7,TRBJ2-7,CASSLAGDPHEQYF,TGTGCCAGCAGCCTAGCGGGAGATCCCCACGAGCAGTACTTC
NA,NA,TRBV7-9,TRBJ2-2,CASSLNSGSRDTGELFF,TGTGCCAGCAGCTTAAATTCGGGAAGCCGGGACACCGGGGAGCTGTTTTTT
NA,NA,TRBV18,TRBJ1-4,CASSRSLDSSNEKLFF,TGTGCCAGCTCACGATCTCTGGACAGTTCGAATGAAAAACTGTTTTTT
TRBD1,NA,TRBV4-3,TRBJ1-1,CASSPEQGRLNTEAFF,TGCGCCAGCAGCCCGGAACAGGGGCGTCTGAACACTGAAGCTTTCTTT
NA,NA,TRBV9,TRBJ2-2,CASSVYASRDIGELFF,TGTGCCAGCAGCGTATATGCCAGCCGGGACATCGGGGAGCTGTTTTTT
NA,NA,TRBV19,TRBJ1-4,CASSRGGEKLFF,TGTGCCAGTAGTAGGGGAGGGGAAAAACTGTTTTTT
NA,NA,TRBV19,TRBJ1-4,CASSIYGPEGEKLFF,TGTGCCAGTAGTATTTACGGGCCCGAGGGTGAAAAACTGTTTTTT
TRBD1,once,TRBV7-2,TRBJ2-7,CASSTRTGAYEQYF,TGTGCCAGCAGCACCCGGACAGGGGCATACGAGCAGTACTTC
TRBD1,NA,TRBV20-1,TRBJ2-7,CSARDRDRVYF,TGCAGTGCTAGAGATCGGGACAGGGTGTACTTC
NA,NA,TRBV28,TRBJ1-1,CASSLAPVEYTEAFF,TGTGCCAGCAGTCTAGCCCCCGTGGAGTACACTGAAGCTTTCTTT
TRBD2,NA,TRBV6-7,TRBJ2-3,CASSYGGLAGDADTQYF,TGTGCCAGCAGTTACGGGGGACTAGCGGGAGACGCAGATACGCAGTATTTT
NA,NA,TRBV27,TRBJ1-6,CASSLTRQSYNSPLHF,TGTGCCAGCAGTTTAACACGACAGTCCTATAATTCACCCCTCCACTTT
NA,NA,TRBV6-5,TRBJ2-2,CASGAGELFF,TGTGCCAGCGGAGCCGGGGAGCTGTTTTTT
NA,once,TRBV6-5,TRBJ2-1,CASSYSTQSSYNEQFF,TGTGCCAGCAGTTACTCTACACAGAGCTCCTACAATGAGCAGTTCTTC
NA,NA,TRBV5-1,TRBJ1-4,CASSELPGQQATNEKLFF,TGCGCCAGCAGCGAATTGCCGGGACAACAAGCAACTAATGAAAAACTGTTTTTT
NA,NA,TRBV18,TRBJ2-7,CASSPSGRYEQYF,TGTGCCAGCTCACCCTCAGGGAGGTACGAGCAGTACTTC
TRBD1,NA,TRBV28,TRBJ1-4,CASSSWTGPTNEKLFF,TGTGCCAGCAGTTCTTGGACAGGGCCAACTAATGAAAAACTGTTTTTT
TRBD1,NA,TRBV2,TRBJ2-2,CASIWTGTTGELFF,TGTGCCAGCATTTGGACAGGGACAACCGGGGAGCTGTTTTTT
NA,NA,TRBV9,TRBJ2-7,CASSVNGLPLYEQYF,TGTGCCAGCAGCGTAAATGGTCTTCCACTCTACGAGCAGTACTTC
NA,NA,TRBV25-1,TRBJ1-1,CASSEWGVRYTEAFF,TGTGCCAGCAGTGAATGGGGGGTCAGGTACACTGAAGCTTTCTTT
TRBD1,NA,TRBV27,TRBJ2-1,CASSYIGGTGNEQFF,TGTGCCAGCAGTTATATAGGGGGGACAGGCAATGAGCAGTTCTTC
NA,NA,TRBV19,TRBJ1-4,CASCDYSAGVEKLFF,TGTGCCAGTTGCGATTACAGCGCCGGGGTTGAAAAACTGTTTTTT
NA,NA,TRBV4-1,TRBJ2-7,CASSQDAVSYEQYF,TGCGCCAGCAGCCAAGATGCGGTCTCCTACGAGCAGTACTTC
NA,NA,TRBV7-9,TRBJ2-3,CASSSPSTDTQYF,TGTGCCAGCAGCTCCCCTAGCACAGATACGCAGTATTTT
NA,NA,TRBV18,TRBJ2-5,CASSQGDGETQYF,TGTGCCAGCTCTCAAGGAGACGGAGAGACCCAGTACTTC
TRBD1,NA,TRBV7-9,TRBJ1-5,CASSLCSAMGQCNQPQHF,TGTGCCAGCAGCTTGTGCTCAGCCATGGGACAGTGCAATCAGCCCCAGCATTTT
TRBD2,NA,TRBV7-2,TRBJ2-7,CASSSTSGPYEQYF,TGTGCCAGCAGCTCGACTAGCGGTCCTTACGAGCAGTACTTC
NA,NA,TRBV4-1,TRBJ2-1,CASSQDGGSYNEQFF,TGCGCCAGCAGCCAAGATGGGGGGTCCTACAATGAGCAGTTCTTC
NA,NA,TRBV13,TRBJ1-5,CASSLASEDQPQHF,TGTGCCAGCAGCTTAGCCAGTGAAGATCAGCCCCAGCATTTT
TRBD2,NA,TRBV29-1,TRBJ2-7,CSVEDRGVSNEQYF,TGCAGCGTTGAAGATCGGGGGGTGAGCAACGAGCAGTACTTC
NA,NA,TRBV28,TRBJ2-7,CASSLLAGTYEQYF,TGTGCCAGCAGTTTACTGGCAGGGACCTACGAGCAGTACTTC
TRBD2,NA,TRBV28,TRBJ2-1,CASSPDLAVNEQFF,TGTGCCAGCAGTCCGGACCTAGCGGTCAATGAGCAGTTCTTC